The clone carrying this TCR beta chain was counted between two and nine times. Its antigen is currently unknown. This entry is derived from a study of blood T cells in healthy people across ages. CDR3 size: 12 residues. Trimming left V 5 bases short and J 9 bases short, with 11 bases between. Germline CDR1 reads SEHNR; CDR2 reads FQNEAQ (reference sequence). PCR was performed a second time for roughly 7 to 12 cycles using a sample-barcoded 5' primer and a J-beta primer mix. Paired-end reads containing CDR3 totaled no fewer than 2.5 million for each sample. TCRdb re-called the 5' RACE reads through MiXCR, storing one row per CDR3 protein. The table includes around 1,600,000 distinct CDR3 sequences, approximately 39% detected once. Study-wide results and limits: It was found that TCR beta diversity correlated strongly with the percentage of naive T cells.

Sequenced material: blood. The receptor's source is a woman under 30 in good health. The chain couples TRBV7-9 to TRBJ2-1, with D maybe TRBD2 (5 bases). The CDR3 sequence is CASSLIASEQFF. The CDR3 DNA follows: TGTGCCAGCAGCCTAATAGCGAGTGAGCAGTTCTTC.